Listed below are T cell receptor beta chains from one sample, sequenced in a study of blood T cells in healthy people across ages. TCRdb re-called the 5' RACE reads through MiXCR, storing one row per CDR3 protein. Of about 570,000 distinct CDR3 sequences listed, about 27% are singletons. This sample was shared with a second study, whose subject was T cells of mothers and their children.

The sequenced material came from blood. All receptors come from a boy aged 2 to 9 in good health. Both conserved end residues are part of each CDR3. Fields, in order: clone size, D gene, J gene, V gene, CDR3 length, CDR3 protein, CDR3 DNA. The D gene is left open where the match is weak. Clone size is shown for a subset of rows, as once, few, many or a class of expanded clone.

once NA TRBJ2-2 TRBV9 15 CASSPSGSEAGELFF TGTGCCAGCAGCCCCTCAGGATCGGAGGCCGGGGAGCTGTTTTTT
NA TRBD2 TRBJ2-1 TRBV20-1 15 CSAREGTSGDNEQFF TGCAGTGCTAGAGAGGGGACTAGCGGCGACAATGAGCAGTTCTTC
few NA TRBJ1-5 TRBV7-9 16 CASSYFPGAQDQPQHF TGTGCCAGCAGCTATTTTCCGGGGGCGCAAGATCAGCCCCAGCATTTT
NA NA TRBJ2-5 TRBV20-1 13 CSASGTYKETQYF TGCAGTGCTAGCGGGACTTACAAAGAGACCCAGTACTTC
few TRBD1 TRBJ2-6 TRBV5-1 19 CASSLRQQGAVVGANVLTF TGCGCCAGCAGCTTGAGGCAACAGGGGGCGGTAGTCGGGGCCAACGTCCTGACTTTC
few NA TRBJ2-7 TRBV6-5 14 CASSYGTGKYEQYF TGTGCCAGCAGTTACGGGACTGGGAAGTACGAGCAGTACTTC
NA NA TRBJ2-1 TRBV19 18 CASSTSSRVLVGYNEQFF TGTGCCAGTAGTACCTCCTCTCGGGTACTAGTCGGCTACAATGAGCAGTTCTTC
NA NA TRBJ2-5 TRBV10-3 11 CAISYQETQYF TGTGCCATCAGTTACCAAGAGACCCAGTACTTC
NA TRBD1 TRBJ2-5 TRBV10-3 15 CAISPNQGTEETQYF TGTGCCATCAGTCCAAACCAGGGGACAGAAGAGACCCAGTACTTC
NA NA TRBJ2-7 TRBV7-7 15 CSSSFPQGRLGEQYF TGTTCTAGCAGCTTCCCACAGGGGAGGCTGGGAGAGCAGTACTTC
NA TRBD2 TRBJ2-1 TRBV11-2 16 CASRRTSGPSYNEQFF TGTGCCAGCAGGCGTACTAGCGGGCCCTCCTACAATGAGCAGTTCTTC
NA NA TRBJ2-5 TRBV30 12 CAWSVKFRGPYF TGTGCCTGGAGTGTAAAATTTCGAGGTCCGTACTTC
NA NA TRBJ2-3 TRBV6-2/TRBV6-3 15 CASTHQGLPTDTQYF TGTGCCAGCACCCACCAGGGACTTCCCACAGATACGCAGTATTTT
NA NA TRBJ2-7 TRBV7-2 14 CASSFWGRSHEQYF TGTGCCAGCAGCTTTTGGGGGAGGTCGCACGAGCAGTACTTC
NA NA TRBJ1-4 TRBV11-2 15 CASSLVAGVFEKLFF TGTGCCAGCAGCTTAGTGGCTGGGGTTTTCGAAAAACTGTTTTTT
few TRBD1 TRBJ2-2 TRBV6-6 13 CASSTQGAGELFF TGTGCCAGCAGTACACAGGGGGCCGGGGAGCTGTTTTTT
NA NA TRBJ2-1 TRBV18 15 CASSPEPQTINEQFF TGTGCCAGCTCACCCGAACCTCAGACAATCAATGAGCAGTTCTTC
NA TRBD1 TRBJ1-1 TRBV10-3 13 CAIKRGQDTEAFF TGTGCCATCAAGAGGGGGCAGGACACTGAAGCTTTCTTT
NA NA TRBJ2-5 TRBV5-1 15 CASSRLRRDQETQYF TGCGCCAGCAGCCGCCTCCGTCGGGACCAAGAGACCCAGTACTTC
NA NA TRBJ2-5 TRBV20-1 14 CSARDVRGVETQYF TGCAGTGCTAGAGATGTAAGGGGGGTGGAGACCCAGTACTTC
NA TRBD2 TRBJ2-5 TRBV12-3/TRBV12-4 17 CASSFGLAGGPKETQYF TGTGCCAGCAGTTTTGGACTAGCGGGGGGACCGAAAGAGACCCAGTACTTC
NA TRBD2 TRBJ2-3 TRBV10-3 16 CAISEGLAGSTDTQYF TGTGCCATCAGTGAGGGGCTAGCGGGGAGCACAGATACGCAGTATTTT
NA NA TRBJ1-2 TRBV11-2 13 CASSQSGDYGYTF TGTGCCAGCAGCCAAAGTGGGGATTATGGCTACACCTTC
NA TRBD1 TRBJ2-2 TRBV7-2 17 CASSRNRQGRLTGELFF TGTGCCAGCAGCCGAAACCGACAGGGGCGGTTGACCGGGGAGCTGTTTTTT
few TRBD2 TRBJ2-7 TRBV7-9 12 CASSLVGTSTLF TGTGCCAGCAGCTTAGTGGGGACTAGCACACTCTTC
few NA TRBJ2-3 TRBV3-1 12 CASSQEVDTQYF TGTGCCAGCAGCCAAGAAGTTGATACACAGTATTTT
NA NA TRBJ1-1 TRBV18 15 CASSRNEGMNTEAFF TGTGCCAGCTCACGGAACGAGGGAATGAACACTGAAGCTTTCTTT
NA NA TRBJ1-3 TRBV6-5 14 CASKRFLSGNTIYF TGTGCCAGCAAGCGGTTTCTCTCTGGAAACACCATATATTTT
few NA TRBJ2-1 TRBV18 15 CASSPPLVTYNEQFF TGTGCCAGCTCACCCCCTTTGGTTACGTACAATGAGCAGTTCTTC
few NA TRBJ1-2 TRBV9 14 CASRPGTGNYGYTF TGTGCCAGCAGGCCAGGGACGGGGAACTATGGCTACACCTTC
NA TRBD1 TRBJ2-7 TRBV11-1 13 CASRPRQGYEQYF TGTGCCAGCAGACCCCGACAGGGCTACGAGCAGTACTTC
few NA TRBJ2-1 TRBV6-2/TRBV6-3 17 CASSYSRFETSYNEQFF TGTGCCAGCAGTTACTCGAGATTCGAGACCTCCTACAATGAGCAGTTCTTC
NA TRBD2 TRBJ2-5 TRBV4-1 17 CASSQDLVAGGEGTQYF TGCGCCAGCAGCCAAGATCTGGTAGCGGGGGGTGAAGGGACCCAGTACTTC
few TRBD1 TRBJ2-5 TRBV6-6 14 CASAETGHQETQYF TGTGCCAGCGCTGAGACAGGGCACCAAGAGACCCAGTACTTC
few NA TRBJ2-6 TRBV7-6 16 CASREQPLSGANVLTF TGTGCCAGCAGAGAGCAGCCTCTCTCTGGGGCCAACGTCCTGACTTTC
few TRBD1 TRBJ1-1 TRBV6-6 16 CASSSFQGARNTEAFF TGTGCCAGCAGTTCCTTCCAGGGGGCGCGTAACACTGAAGCTTTCTTT
NA NA TRBJ2-1 TRBV5-1 15 CASSLVGDSGNEQFF TGCGCCAGCAGCTTGGTCGGGGATAGTGGCAATGAGCAGTTCTTC
NA NA TRBJ2-6 TRBV27 17 CASSLSILRSGANVLTF TGTGCCAGCAGTTTATCGATATTGCGGTCTGGGGCCAACGTCCTGACTTTC